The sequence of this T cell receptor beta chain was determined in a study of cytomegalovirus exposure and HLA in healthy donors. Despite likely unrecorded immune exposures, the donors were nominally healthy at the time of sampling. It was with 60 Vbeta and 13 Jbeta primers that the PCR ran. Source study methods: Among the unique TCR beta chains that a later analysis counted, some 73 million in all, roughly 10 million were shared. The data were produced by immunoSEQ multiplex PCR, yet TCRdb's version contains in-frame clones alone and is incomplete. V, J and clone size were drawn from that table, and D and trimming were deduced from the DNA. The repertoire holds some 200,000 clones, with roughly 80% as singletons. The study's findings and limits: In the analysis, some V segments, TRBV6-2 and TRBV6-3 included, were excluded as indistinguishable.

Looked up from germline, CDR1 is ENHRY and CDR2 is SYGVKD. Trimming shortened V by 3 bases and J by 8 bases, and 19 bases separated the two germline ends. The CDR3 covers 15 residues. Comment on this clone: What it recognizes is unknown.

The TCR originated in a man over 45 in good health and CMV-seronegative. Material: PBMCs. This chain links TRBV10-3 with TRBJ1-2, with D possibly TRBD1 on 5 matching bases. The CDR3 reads CAISDPGRVLGGYTF. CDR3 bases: TGTGCCATCAGTGACCCAGGGAGGGTTCTAGGAGGCTACACCTTC.